This T cell receptor beta chain was sequenced in a study of pediatric ulcerative colitis. Whole-study results and caveats: Ulcerative colitis patients shared more blood-rectal clones than controls.

One to two pinch biopsies were taken from the rectum during colonoscopy. As for this clone: As yet, its antigen is unknown.

Per germline, CDR1 MDHEN and CDR2 SYDVKM. Deletions cut 2 bases from V and 4 bases from J, with 12 bases between. The CDR3 loop spans 15 amino acids. The assay was run at survey level. Sequencing depth was up to 500,000 reads per sample. The protocol was immunoSEQ multiplex PCR, while the TCRdb copy is restricted to in-frame clones and leaves out a portion. The sample holds 30,000 or so clones, 80% to 90% seen once. This TCR was recovered from a boy aged 5-17 years with mild ulcerative colitis. Sample: gut tissue. The rearrangement joins TRBV28 to TRBJ1-3, with D tentatively TRBD1 (6 bases). CDR3: CASSLGGYGGNTIYF. The DNA for the CDR3 is TGTGCCAGCAGTTTAGGGGGCTATGGAGGAAACACCATATATTTT.